This TCR beta chain was observed in a study of blood T cell repertoires in COVID-19. Authors' analysis steps: Amplification from reference gene primers served as the basis for estimated nucleated cell counts. Profiled with immunoSEQ multiplex PCR; TCRdb holds only in-frame clones, not every one. The D gene and trimming were derived from the DNA, and the V and J assignments and clone size from that table. The sample records some 100,000 clones, roughly 90% being singletons. CDR1 is SGHTA and CDR2 is FQGNSA in the germline V gene. After removal of 5 bases from V and 5 bases from J, the junction contained 9 bases not matched to a gene. This CDR3 is built from 15 residues.

Sequenced input: peripheral blood. The receptor was isolated from a woman in her sixties or seventies with acute or convalescent COVID-19. V usage is TRBV7-2 and J usage is TRBJ2-7; 10 bases line up with TRBD2. The CDR3 loop is CASSPRAGGGHEQYF. The CDR3 DNA follows: TGTGCCAGCAGCCCCAGAGCGGGAGGGGGACACGAGCAGTACTTC. The whole variable domain, remainder taken from reference TRBV7-2 and TRBJ2-7, is GAGVSQSPSNKVTEKGKDVELRCDPISGHTALYWYRQSLGQGLEFLIYFQGNSAPDKSGLPSDRFSAERTGGSVSTLTIQRTQQEDSAVYLCASSPRAGGGHEQYFGPGTRLTVT.